The 27 T cell receptor beta chains below all came from one sample that was sequenced in a study of blood T cell repertoires in COVID-19. Using immunoSEQ multiplex PCR, the repertoire was profiled, and TCRdb retains in-frame clones only, with some absent. The table shows around 230,000 clones, with more than 80% occurring only once. The material sequenced was PBMCs or T cells enriched from blood (not recorded which). These receptors were collected from a woman in her thirties or forties with acute COVID-19.

V and J are TRBV27 and TRBJ1-5; D perhaps matches TRBD1 (6 bases). V gave up 6 bases and J gave up 7 bases, with 16 bases separating them. CDR3 length: 14 residues. The V gene's germline CDR1 is MNHEY and CDR2 SMNVEV (reference sequence). The CDR3 DNA reads as TGTGCCAGCAGCCAAGACAGGTTGCAGCAGCCCCAGCATTTT. Its translation: CASSQDRLQQPQHF.

On this clone itself: One junction end disagrees with the germline gene, perhaps due to a read error. V is TRBV7-3 and J is TRBJ1-1; tentatively, D is TRBD1 (5 bases). This CDR3 spans 13 amino acids. In germline, CDR1 is SGHTA, CDR2 FQGTGA. Here the CDR3 DNA reads TGTGCCAGTAGCTCGGGGGGGAACACTGAAGCTTTCTTT. Amino acid sequence: CASSSGGNTEAFF.

For this clone: A much larger clone differs from this one at a single base, so this may be a read error. This chain uses TRBV12-3 or TRBV12-4 with TRBJ1-5; D unclear. V shed 3 bases and J shed 0 bases, with 3 bases lying between them. This CDR3 spans 13 amino acids. The CDR3 bases are TGTGCCAGCAGTTTCGGTAGCAATCAGCCCCAGCATTTT. This codes for CASSFGSNQPQHF.

The chain couples TRBV10-1 to TRBJ1-6; D gene ambiguous. Trimming removed 3 bases at V and 3 bases at J, with 9 bases between. Germline CDR1 reads WNHNN; CDR2 reads SYGVQD (reference sequence). The CDR3 spans 15 residues. CDR3 bases: TGCGCCAGCAGTGACGGGGAGGGCTATAATTCACCCCTCCACTTT. It encodes CASSDGEGYNSPLHF.

This sequence joins TRBV3-1 (or the pseudogene TRBV3-2) and TRBJ1-5; 7 bases align to TRBD1. Losses at the gene ends were 4 bases for V and 5 bases for J; bases not matched to a gene: 5. This CDR3 has 14 residues. Per germline, CDR1 LGHDT and CDR2 YNNKEL (reference sequence). DNA for the CDR3: TGTGCCAGCAGCCGTAGACAGGGAGATCAGCCCCAGCATTTT. Translating gives CASSRRQGDQPQHF.

J is TRBJ1-2 and V is TRBV11-2, with D unclear. The CDR3 has 12 residues. The V and J ends lost 5 bases and 7 bases respectively, with 11 bases between them. From germline, CDR1 is SGHAT and CDR2 FQNNGV. As DNA, the CDR3 is TGTGCCAGCAGCCTCGGTAGATCTGGCTACACCTTC. Its translation: CASSLGRSGYTF.

The chain employs TRBV28 and TRBJ2-3, with 9 bases that match TRBD2. V dropped 2 bases and J dropped 5; count of bases not matched to a gene: 11. The germline CDR1 and CDR2 sequences are MDHEN and SYDVKM. The CDR3 consists of 17 residues. The CDR3 DNA reads as TGTGCCAGCAGTTTAACCCCATGGCGGGGGGGGAAAGATACGCAGTATTTT. Translation gives CASSLTPWRGGKDTQYF.

This clone was picked up a small number of times. The genes are TRBV7-9 and TRBJ2-1; D is perhaps TRBD2 (6 bases). The CDR3 spans 16 residues. Trimming left V 1 base short and J 6 bases short, with 16 bases between. Per the germline V gene, CDR1 is SEHNR and CDR2 is FQNEAQ (reference sequence). The CDR3 bases are TGTGCCAGCAGCTTAGGGGGCGGGACCTACGGCAATGAGCAGTTCTTC. This translates into CASSLGGGTYGNEQFF.

This rearrangement joins TRBV24-1 to TRBJ1-1; no clear D gene. The V end lost 9 bases, the J end lost 1 base, and 8 bases lay between the germline ends. The germline CDR1 and CDR2 sequences are KGHDR and SFDVKD. There are 12 residues in the CDR3. Here the CDR3 reads CATSPGNTEAFF. DNA for the CDR3: TGTGCCACCTCGCCGGGGAACACTGAAGCTTTCTTT.

The chain employs TRBV18 and TRBJ1-2; 10 bases align to TRBD1. V shed 3 bases and J 6 bases; nucleotides not matched to a gene: 7. Germline V gene lookup returns CDR1 KGHSH and CDR2 LQKENI. The CDR3 has 15 residues. The CDR3 loop reads CASSPGQGLADGYTF. The CDR3 nucleotides are TGTGCCAGCTCACCGGGACAGGGGTTAGCAGATGGCTACACCTTC.

This clone was seen a few times. The V call is TRBV15, the J call TRBJ1-5; 9 nucleotides line up with TRBD1. CDR3 length equals 18 residues. V was pared by 6 bases and J by 0 bases, with 12 bases of the junction left unmatched. From germline, CDR1 is LNHNV and CDR2 YYDKDF (reference sequence). Here the CDR3 DNA reads TGTGCCACCAGGTCGGACAGGGGCTATGGGGATAGCAATCAGCCCCAGCATTTT. Protein sequence: CATRSDRGYGDSNQPQHF. Full variable domain (remainder filled in from reference TRBV15 and TRBJ1-5): DAMVIQNPRYQVTQFGKPVTLSCSQTLNHNVMYWYQQKSSQAPKLLFHYYDKDFNNEADTPDNFQSRRPNTSFCFLDIRSPGLGDTAMYLCATRSDRGYGDSNQPQHFGDGTRLSIL.

The V call is TRBV14, the J call TRBJ1-1, with D hard to call. This CDR3 has 13 amino acids. Trimming cost V 7 bases and J 1 base, with 10 bases left between them. Per germline, CDR1 SGHDN and CDR2 FVKESK. The CDR3 loop reads CASTLSQNTEAFF. CDR3 DNA sequence: TGTGCCAGCACCCTAAGCCAGAACACTGAAGCTTTCTTT.

The chain is built from TRBV9 and TRBJ1-1, with 8 bases matching TRBD1. The CDR3 is made up of 15 amino acids. V was clipped by 3 bases and J by 3 bases; unmatched bases: 7. Germline CDR1 reads SGDLS; CDR2 reads YYNGEE. The CDR3 coding sequence is TGTGCCAGCAGCGAGCTGGACAGGGTGTACACTGAAGCTTTCTTT. It encodes CASSELDRVYTEAFF.

In nucleotides, the CDR3 is TGTGCCAGCAGCCTCAGGGGGGCAGGTGAAAAACTGTTTTTT. It translates to CASSLRGAGEKLFF. J is TRBJ1-4 and V is TRBV7-9; 7 nucleotides align to TRBD1. Per germline, CDR1 SEHNR and CDR2 FQNEAQ (reference sequence). Trimming removed 5 bases from V and 7 bases from J; junction bases left unmatched: 7. This CDR3 region has 14 residues.

In the case of this clone: Other DNA sequences in the same sample also yield this CDR3. The V and J genes are TRBV2 and TRBJ1-2, with 7 bases fitting TRBD1. CDR1 is SNHLY and CDR2 is FYNNEI in the germline V gene. The junction had 4 bases not matched to a gene; V was cut back by 6 bases and J by 3 bases. The CDR3 contains 13 residues. The CDR3 DNA reads as TGTGCCAGCAGCTACAGGGGCGACTATGGCTACACCTTC. Its protein product is CASSYRGDYGYTF. The variable domain in full, with the rest retrieved from reference TRBV2 and TRBJ1-2, is EPEVTQTPSHQVTQMGQEVILRCVPISNHLYFYWYRQILGQKVEFLVSFYNNEISEKSEIFDDQFSVERPDGSNFTLKIRSTKLEDSAMYFCASSYRGDYGYTFGSGTRLTVV.

The chain couples TRBV14 to TRBJ1-6, with a weak D call TRBD1 (6 bases). There are 17 residues in the CDR3. Trimming pared 0 bases from V and 3 bases from J, leaving 12 bases between. Germline loops: CDR1 SGHDN, CDR2 FVKESK. The CDR3 reads CASSQDLGGLYNSPLHF. DNA of the CDR3: TGTGCCAGCAGCCAAGATCTAGGGGGTCTCTATAATTCACCCCTCCACTTT.

The genes are TRBV9 and TRBJ2-1, with 10 nucleotides matching TRBD2. The CDR3 has 15 amino acids. The ends lost 0 bases at V and 6 bases at J; junction bases unmatched: 3. CDR1 and CDR2 (germline): SGDLS, YYNGEE. The CDR3 sequence is CASSVASGGANEQFF. In nucleotides, the CDR3 is TGTGCCAGCAGCGTAGCTAGCGGGGGTGCCAATGAGCAGTTCTTC. Filled out from reference TRBV9 and TRBJ2-1, the complete variable domain reads DSGVTQTPKHLITATGQRVTLRCSPRSGDLSVYWYQQSLDQGLQFLIQYYNGEERAKGNILERFSAQQFPDLHSELNLSSLELGDSALYFCASSVASGGANEQFFGPGTRLTVL.

The V gene is TRBV11-2, the J gene TRBJ1-2; a possible D gene is TRBD1 (5 bases). Trimming took 6 bases from V and 5 from J, leaving 19 bases between them. Germline-derived CDR1 and CDR2 are SGHAT and FQNNGV. The length of the CDR3 is 15 residues. CDR3 amino acids: CASSLVWGPGYGYTF. In DNA, the CDR3 is TGTGCCAGCAGTCTGGTCTGGGGCCCCGGTTATGGCTACACCTTC.

This rearrangement joins TRBV4-3 to TRBJ2-3, with TRBD2 identical over 13 bases. Germline lookup yields CDR1 LGHNA and CDR2 YSLEER. There are 17 residues in the CDR3. Unmatched junction bases numbered 5, after V lost 1 base and J lost 4 bases. CDR3 in amino acids: CASSQAGTSGVADTQYF. CDR3 bases: TGCGCCAGCAGCCAAGCGGGGACTAGCGGGGTAGCAGATACGCAGTATTTT.

The J gene is TRBJ2-3, the V gene TRBV5-6; 8 bases agree with TRBD1. CDR3 length: 14 amino acids. The trim removed 2 bases at V and 6 bases at J, leaving 5 bases unmatched. Germline loops: CDR1 SGHDT, CDR2 YYEEEE. Here the CDR3 reads CASSFGQGYDTQYF. CDR3 in DNA: TGTGCCAGCAGCTTCGGACAGGGATACGATACGCAGTATTTT.

The chain uses TRBV27 and TRBJ2-1; 9 nucleotides align to TRBD2. V gave up 6 bases and J gave up 15 bases; unmatched junction bases: 6. The germline gives CDR1 MNHEY, CDR2 SMNVEV (reference sequence). The CDR3 sequence is 11 residues long. The CDR3 protein is CASSLAGAVFF. DNA of the CDR3: TGTGCCAGCAGCTTAGCGGGGGCCGTGTTCTTC.

The chain uses TRBV7-8 and TRBJ1-1, with 7 positions matching TRBD1. Germline V gene data show CDR1 as SGHVS and CDR2 as FQNEAQ. The ends lost 5 bases at V and 0 bases at J; junction bases unmatched: 3. There are 14 residues in the CDR3. The CDR3 DNA follows: TGTGCCAGCAGCACCGGGACAGTGAACACTGAAGCTTTCTTT. Its protein is CASSTGTVNTEAFF. The entire variable domain, with the rest obtained from reference TRBV7-8 and TRBJ1-1, is as follows: GAGVSQSPRYKVAKRGQDVALRCDPISGHVSLFWYQQALGQGPEFLTYFQNEAQLDKSGLPSDRFFAERPEGSVSTLKIQRTQQEDSAVYLCASSTGTVNTEAFFGQGTRLTVV.

The V and J genes are TRBV4-1 and TRBJ1-2, with 7 bases aligning to TRBD1. V was clipped by 10 bases and J by 1 base; unmatched bases: 12. Germline-derived CDR1 and CDR2 are MGHRA and YSYEKL. The CDR3 runs to 15 residues. The CDR3 region is CATSRQGMLNYGYTF. For the CDR3, the DNA is TGCGCCACCTCACGACAGGGTATGCTTAACTATGGCTACACCTTC.

For this clone: At one of its ends the junction is not consistent with the germline gene, which may arise from a read error. The V and J genes are TRBV11-2 and TRBJ1-3, with no clear D. Germline V gives CDR1 SGHAT, CDR2 FQNNGV. The CDR3 runs 11 residues. The CDR3 coding sequence is TGTGCCAGCAGCTTAGTTTCAGGTTTATTCTTT. This codes for CASSLVSGLFF.

The chain has TRBV19 and TRBJ2-3; TRBD2 is a possible D gene (6 bases). The CDR3 length is 15 residues. V was trimmed by 4 bases and J by 1 base, leaving 12 bases between them. Germline loops: CDR1 LNHDA, CDR2 SQIVND (reference sequence). CDR3 loop: CASSTGGIGTDTQYF. DNA for the CDR3: TGTGCCAGTAGTACAGGAGGGATTGGCACAGATACGCAGTATTTT. The full variable domain, with the rest looked up from reference TRBV19 and TRBJ2-3, is DGGITQSPKYLFRKEGQNVTLSCEQNLNHDAMYWYRQDPGQGLRLIYYSQIVNDFQKGDIAEGYSVSREKKESFPLTVTSAQKNPTAFYLCASSTGGIGTDTQYFGPGTRLTVL.

The chain combines TRBV6-5 with TRBJ1-1; D remains ambiguous. The germline V gene has CDR1 MNHEY and CDR2 SVGAGI. CDR3 length: 12 amino acids. V shed 4 bases and J shed 11 bases, with 14 bases lying between them. In DNA, the CDR3 is TGTGCCAGCAGTTCCCCCGGAATGCGGGCTTTCTTT. It is translated as CASSSPGMRAFF.

This clone showed up just a few times. The chain couples TRBV7-9 to TRBJ2-1; 10 nucleotides align to TRBD1. The germline V gene has CDR1 SEHNR and CDR2 FQNEAQ (reference sequence). The CDR3 spans 17 residues. V was pared by 4 bases and J by 3 bases, with 9 bases of the junction left unmatched. CDR3 nucleotide sequence: TGTGCCAGCAGCTCTCTGACCGGGACAGGGGACTACAATGAGCAGTTCTTC. Protein product: CASSSLTGTGDYNEQFF.